What follows describes a single TCR beta chain. Using immunoSEQ multiplex PCR, the repertoire was profiled, and TCRdb retains in-frame clones only, with some absent. Of 120,000 or so clones listed, about 88% are singletons. These data come from a study of cytomegalovirus exposure and HLA in healthy donors. At the level of the study: The 550 to 700 first-cohort repertoires and the 95 to 150 validation repertoires shared the same platform, a later analysis reported.

The CDR3 spans 14 residues. Unmatched junction bases numbered 3, after V lost 5 bases and J lost 1 base. Germline V gene lookup returns CDR1 LNHDA and CDR2 SQIVND (reference sequence). The V and J genes are TRBV19 and TRBJ2-5, with TRBD1 identical over 8 bases. The clonotype comes from a woman between 18 and 29 years old in good health and CMV-seronegative. Sequencing was carried out using PBMCs. The CDR3 DNA follows: TGTGCCAGTAGTCCGACAGGGGTCCAAGAGACCCAGTACTTC. Translating gives CASSPTGVQETQYF.